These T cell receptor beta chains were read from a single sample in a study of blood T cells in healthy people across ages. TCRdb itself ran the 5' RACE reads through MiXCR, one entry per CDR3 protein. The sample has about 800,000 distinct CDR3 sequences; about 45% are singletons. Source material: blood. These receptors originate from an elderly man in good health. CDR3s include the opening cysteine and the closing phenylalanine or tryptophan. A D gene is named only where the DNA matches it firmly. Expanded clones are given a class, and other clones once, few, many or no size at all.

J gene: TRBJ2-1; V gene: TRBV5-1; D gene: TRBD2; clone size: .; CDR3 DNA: TGCGCCAGCAGCCGAGAACTAGCGGGAGATGGGAGTGAGCAGTTCTTC; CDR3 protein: CASSRELAGDGSEQFF
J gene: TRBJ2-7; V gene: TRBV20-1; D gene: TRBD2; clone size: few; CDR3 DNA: TGCAGTGCTAGACTTCTAGCGGGGGCCTACGAGCAGTACTTC; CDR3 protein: CSARLLAGAYEQYF
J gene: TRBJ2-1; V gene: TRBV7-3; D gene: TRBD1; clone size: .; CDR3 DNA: TGTGCCAGCAGCTTGAAGACAGGGGGTAACAATGAGCAGTTCTTC; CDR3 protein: CASSLKTGGNNEQFF
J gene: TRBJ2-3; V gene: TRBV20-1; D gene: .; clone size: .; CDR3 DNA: TGCAGTGCTAGAGATGGGGGTCTCACAGATACGCAGTATTTT; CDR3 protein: CSARDGGLTDTQYF
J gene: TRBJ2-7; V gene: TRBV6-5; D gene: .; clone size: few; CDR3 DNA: TGTGCCAGCAGCCAAACTGAGACCCGGACGGGGGAGCAGTACTTC; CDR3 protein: CASSQTETRTGEQYF
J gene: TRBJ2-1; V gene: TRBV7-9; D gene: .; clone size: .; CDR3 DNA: TGTGCCAGCCAAAGAGCTGGACGGAGGGGGTCCTACAATGAGCAGTTCTTC; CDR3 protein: CASQRAGRRGSYNEQFF
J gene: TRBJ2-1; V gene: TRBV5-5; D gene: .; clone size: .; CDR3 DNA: TGTGCCAGCAGCTTGTCTGTCGTGTCGGGACGAAATGATGAGCAGTTCTTC; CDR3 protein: CASSLSVVSGRNDEQFF
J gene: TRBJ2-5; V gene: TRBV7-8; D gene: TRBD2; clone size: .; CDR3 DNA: TGTGCCAGCAGCCCCCAACCCTTGACTAGCGGGATTGAGACCCAGTACTTC; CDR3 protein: CASSPQPLTSGIETQYF
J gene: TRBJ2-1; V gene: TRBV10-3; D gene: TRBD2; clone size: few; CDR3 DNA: TGTGCCATCAGTGAGTCGATAGCGGGAGGGCCCGATGAGCAGTTCTTC; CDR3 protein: CAISESIAGGPDEQFF
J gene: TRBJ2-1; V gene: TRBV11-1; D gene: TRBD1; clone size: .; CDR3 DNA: TGTGCCAGCAGCCTGGGACAGGGGGCCTATGAGCAGTTCTTC; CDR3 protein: CASSLGQGAYEQFF
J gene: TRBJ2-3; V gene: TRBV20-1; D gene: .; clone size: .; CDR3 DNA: TGCAGTGCTAGAGAAGGGCTCGGCACAGATACGCAGTATTTT; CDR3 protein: CSAREGLGTDTQYF
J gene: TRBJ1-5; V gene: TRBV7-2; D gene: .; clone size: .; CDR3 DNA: TGTGCCAGCAGCTCGCAGAATGATCAGCCCCAGCATTTT; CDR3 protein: CASSSQNDQPQHF
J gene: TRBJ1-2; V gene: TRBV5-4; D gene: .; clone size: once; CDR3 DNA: TGTGCCAGCAGCCCCCCGACGGGCGCTAACTATGGCTACACCTTC; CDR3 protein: CASSPPTGANYGYTF
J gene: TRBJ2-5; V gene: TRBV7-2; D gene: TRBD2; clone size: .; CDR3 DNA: TGTGCCAGCAGCCTAGCGGTCCAAGAGACCCAGTACTTC; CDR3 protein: CASSLAVQETQYF
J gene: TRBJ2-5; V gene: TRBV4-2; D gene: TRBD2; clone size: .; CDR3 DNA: TGTGCCAGCAGCCGAGAGCGGGAGGGAAGTAAGACCCAGTACTTC; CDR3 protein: CASSREREGSKTQYF
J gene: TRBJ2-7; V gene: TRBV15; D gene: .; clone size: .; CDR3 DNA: TGTGCCGCCAGCAGAGAGGACAGACACTACGAGCAGTACTTC; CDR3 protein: CAASREDRHYEQYF
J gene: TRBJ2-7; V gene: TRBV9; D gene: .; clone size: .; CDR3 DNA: TGTGCCAGCAGTGTAGTCGGAGAAAGGAGCTACGAGCAGTACTTC; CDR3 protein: CASSVVGERSYEQYF
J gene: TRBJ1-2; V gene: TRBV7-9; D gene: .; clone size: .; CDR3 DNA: TGTGCCAGCAGCTTAGCCCCGGACAGCCACTATGGCTACACCTTC; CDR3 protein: CASSLAPDSHYGYTF
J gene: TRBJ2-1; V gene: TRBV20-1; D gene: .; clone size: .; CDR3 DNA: TGCAGTGCTAGAGACCAGGGGATTGAGCAGTTCTTC; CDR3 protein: CSARDQGIEQFF
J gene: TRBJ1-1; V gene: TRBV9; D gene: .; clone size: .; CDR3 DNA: TGTGCCAGCAGCGCCACGGCGGGGGCCCCTGAAGCTTTCTTT; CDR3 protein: CASSATAGAPEAFF
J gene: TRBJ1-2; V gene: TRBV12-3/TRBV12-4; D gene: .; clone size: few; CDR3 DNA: TGTGCCAGCAGTTCAAACAGGGACTATGGCTACACCTTC; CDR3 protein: CASSSNRDYGYTF
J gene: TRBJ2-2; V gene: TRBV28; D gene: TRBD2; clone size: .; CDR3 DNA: TGTGCCAGCAGGATAGCGGGAGTACACACCGGGGAGCTGTTTTTT; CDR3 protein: CASRIAGVHTGELFF
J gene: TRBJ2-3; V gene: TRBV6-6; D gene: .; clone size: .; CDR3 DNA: TGTGCCAGCAGTTACTCGCGGCTTAGCACAGATACGCAGTATTTT; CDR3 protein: CASSYSRLSTDTQYF
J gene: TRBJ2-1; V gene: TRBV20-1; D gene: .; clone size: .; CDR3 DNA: TGCAGTGCTAGAGGCCCGGGCGGTTATGAGCAGTTCTTC; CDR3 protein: CSARGPGGYEQFF
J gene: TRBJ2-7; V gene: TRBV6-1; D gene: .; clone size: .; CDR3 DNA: TGTGCCAGCAGCGAGTCCTCAGGGTTGCGCGAGCAGTACTTC; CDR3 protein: CASSESSGLREQYF
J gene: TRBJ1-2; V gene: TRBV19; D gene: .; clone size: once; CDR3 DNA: TGTGCCAGTAGCCGGGACCGGGGAGGAACTAACTATGGCTGCACCTTC; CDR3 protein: CASSRDRGGTNYGCTF
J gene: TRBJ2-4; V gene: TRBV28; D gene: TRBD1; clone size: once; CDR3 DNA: TGTGCCAGCAGTTCATACGGGACAGTGGGTAACATTCAGTACTTC; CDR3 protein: CASSSYGTVGNIQYF
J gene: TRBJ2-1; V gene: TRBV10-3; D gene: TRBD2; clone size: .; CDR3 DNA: TGTGCCATCAGTCTCACTGACCGGGAGGACGATGAGCAGTTCTTC; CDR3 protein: CAISLTDREDDEQFF
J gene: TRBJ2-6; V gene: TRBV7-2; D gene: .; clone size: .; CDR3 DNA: TGTGCCAGCAGCCGCGACAGCGCCTCTGGGGCCAACGTCCTGACTTTC; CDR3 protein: CASSRDSASGANVLTF
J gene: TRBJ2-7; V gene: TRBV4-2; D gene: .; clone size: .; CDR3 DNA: TGTGCCAGCAGCCAAGGTGGACGGACTTACGAGCAGTACTTC; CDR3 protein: CASSQGGRTYEQYF
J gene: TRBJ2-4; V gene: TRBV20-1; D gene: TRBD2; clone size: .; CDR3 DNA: TGCAGCGTGACTAGCGGGGGCTCTATGGGAAACATTCAGTACTTC; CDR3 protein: CSVTSGGSMGNIQYF
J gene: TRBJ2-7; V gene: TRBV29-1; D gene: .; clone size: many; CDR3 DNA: TGCAGCGTTGAAGATAACCCGGGGAGCGAGCAGTACTTC; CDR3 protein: CSVEDNPGSEQYF
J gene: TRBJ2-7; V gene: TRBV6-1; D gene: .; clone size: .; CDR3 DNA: TGTGCCAGCAGTGATAATACCGGCGGCTACGAGCAGTACTTC; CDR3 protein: CASSDNTGGYEQYF
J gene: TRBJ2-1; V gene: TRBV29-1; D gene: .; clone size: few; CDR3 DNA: TGCAGCACAATTGTCCTGGGGGCATTTCGCGGGAGCGGCTACAATGAGCAGTTCTTC; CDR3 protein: CSTIVLGAFRGSGYNEQFF
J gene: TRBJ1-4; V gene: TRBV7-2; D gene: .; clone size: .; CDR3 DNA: TGTGCCAGCTCCTCGGACAGTTTGATACCTGAAAAACTGTTTTTT; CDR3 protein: CASSSDSLIPEKLFF